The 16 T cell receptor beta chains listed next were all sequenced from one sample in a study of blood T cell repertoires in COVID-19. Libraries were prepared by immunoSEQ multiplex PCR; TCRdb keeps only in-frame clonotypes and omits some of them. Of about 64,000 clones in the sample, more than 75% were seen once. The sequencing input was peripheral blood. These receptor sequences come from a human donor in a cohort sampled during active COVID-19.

The chain's CDR3 is CASSRGGLAKNIQYF. CDR3 DNA: TGTGCCAGCTCCCGGGGGGGCCTAGCCAAAAACATTCAGTACTTC. The V gene is TRBV6-5, the J gene TRBJ2-4; 8 bases fit TRBD2. CDR1 is MNHEY and CDR2 is SVGAGI in the germline V gene. J lost 0 bases, V lost 8 bases, and 6 bases had no gene match. The CDR3 is made up of 15 amino acids.

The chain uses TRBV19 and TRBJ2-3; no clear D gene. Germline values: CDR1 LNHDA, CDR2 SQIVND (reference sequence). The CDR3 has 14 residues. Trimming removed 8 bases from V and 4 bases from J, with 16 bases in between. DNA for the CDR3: TGTGCCAGTGGGCCTATCTCCTCGGCAGATACGCAGTATTTT. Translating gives CASGPISSADTQYF.

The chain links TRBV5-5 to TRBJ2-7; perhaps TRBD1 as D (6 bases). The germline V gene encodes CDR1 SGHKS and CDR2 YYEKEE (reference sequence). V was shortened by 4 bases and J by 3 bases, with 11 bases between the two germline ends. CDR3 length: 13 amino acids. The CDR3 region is CASSKTQGYEQYF. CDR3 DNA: TGTGCCAGCAGCAAGACACAGGGCTACGAGCAGTACTTC.

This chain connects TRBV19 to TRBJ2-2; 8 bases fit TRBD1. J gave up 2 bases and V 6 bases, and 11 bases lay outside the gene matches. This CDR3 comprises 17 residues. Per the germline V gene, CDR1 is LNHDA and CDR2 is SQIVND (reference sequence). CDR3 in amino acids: CASRTSRDRLNTGELFF. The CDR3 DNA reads TGTGCCAGTAGGACAAGTAGGGACAGGTTAAACACCGGGGAGCTGTTTTTT.

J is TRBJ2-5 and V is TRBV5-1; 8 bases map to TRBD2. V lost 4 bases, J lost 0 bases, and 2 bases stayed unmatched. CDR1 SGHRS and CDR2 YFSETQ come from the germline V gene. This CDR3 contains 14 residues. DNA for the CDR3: TGCGCCAGCAGCCAGCGGGGGAACCAAGAGACCCAGTACTTC. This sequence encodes CASSQRGNQETQYF.

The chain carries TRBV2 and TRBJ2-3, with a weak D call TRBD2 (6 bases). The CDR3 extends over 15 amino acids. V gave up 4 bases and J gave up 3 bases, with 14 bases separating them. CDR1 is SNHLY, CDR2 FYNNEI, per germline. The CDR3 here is CASSVVRGWTDTQYF. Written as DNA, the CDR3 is TGTGCCAGCAGTGTCGTGCGGGGATGGACAGATACGCAGTATTTT.

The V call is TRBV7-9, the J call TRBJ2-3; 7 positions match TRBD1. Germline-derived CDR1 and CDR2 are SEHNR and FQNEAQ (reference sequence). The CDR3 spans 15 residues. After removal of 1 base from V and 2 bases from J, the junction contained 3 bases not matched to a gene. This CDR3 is CASSLVGQNTDTQYF. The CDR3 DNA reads TGTGCCAGCAGCTTAGTGGGACAGAACACAGATACGCAGTATTTT.

In DNA form, the CDR3 reads TGTGCCAGTAGTATCCGACTGGGAGGGACGACGAGATCCTATAATTCACCCCTCCACTTT. Protein product: CASSIRLGGTTRSYNSPLHF. The V gene is TRBV19, the J gene TRBJ1-6, with D possibly being TRBD1 (5 bases). CDR3 size: 20 residues. Germline CDR1 reads LNHDA; CDR2 reads SQIVND (reference sequence). V dropped 3 bases and J dropped 1 base, with 22 bases sitting between them.

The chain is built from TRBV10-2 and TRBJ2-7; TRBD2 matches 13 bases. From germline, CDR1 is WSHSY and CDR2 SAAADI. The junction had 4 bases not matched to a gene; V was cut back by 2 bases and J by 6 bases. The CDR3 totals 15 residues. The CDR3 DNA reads TGCGCCAGCAGTGAGACTAGCGGGGGGGCCTCCGAGCAGTACTTC. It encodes CASSETSGGASEQYF.

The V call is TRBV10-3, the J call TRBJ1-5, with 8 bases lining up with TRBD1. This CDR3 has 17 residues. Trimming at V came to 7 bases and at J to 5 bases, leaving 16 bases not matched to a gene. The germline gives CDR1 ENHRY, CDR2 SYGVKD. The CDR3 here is CAITPTLRQGRDQPQHF. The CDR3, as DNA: TGTGCCATCACCCCGACTTTGAGACAGGGGAGAGATCAGCCCCAGCATTTT.

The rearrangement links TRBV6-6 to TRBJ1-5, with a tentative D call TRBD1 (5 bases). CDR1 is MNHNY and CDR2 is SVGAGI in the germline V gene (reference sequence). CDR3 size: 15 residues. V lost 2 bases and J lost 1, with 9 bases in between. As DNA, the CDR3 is TGTGCCAGCAGTTACCTAGGGGCGAGCAATCAGCCCCAGCATTTT. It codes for CASSYLGASNQPQHF.

Written as DNA, the CDR3 is TGTGCCAGCAGTTACATTGGGACTAGCGGGGGCCCCCCTAAGGAGTACGTC. Translating it yields CASSYIGTSGGPPKEYV. The chain recombines TRBV6-2 or TRBV6-3 with TRBJ2-7; 14 positions agree with TRBD2. The CDR3 has 17 amino acids. CDR1 is MNHEY, CDR2 SVGEGT, per germline. V shed 2 bases, J shed 11 bases, and the junction held 14 bases outside the gene matches.

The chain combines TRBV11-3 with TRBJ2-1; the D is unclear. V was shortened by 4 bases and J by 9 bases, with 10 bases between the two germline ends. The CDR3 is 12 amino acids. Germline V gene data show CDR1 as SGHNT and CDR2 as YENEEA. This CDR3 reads CASSYTLGEQFF. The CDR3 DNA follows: TGTGCCAGCAGCTATACCCTAGGTGAGCAGTTCTTC.

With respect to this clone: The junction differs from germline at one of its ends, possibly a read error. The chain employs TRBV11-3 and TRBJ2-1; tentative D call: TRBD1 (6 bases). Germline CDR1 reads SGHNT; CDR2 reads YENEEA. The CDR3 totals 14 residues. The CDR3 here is CANSPQGQANEQFF. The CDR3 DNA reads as TGTGCCAACAGCCCGCAGGGACAAGCAAATGAGCAGTTCTTC. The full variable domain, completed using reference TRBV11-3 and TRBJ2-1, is EAGVVQSPRYKIIEKKQPVAFWCNPISGHNTLYWYLQNLGQGPELLIRYENEEAVDDSQLPKDRFSAERLKGVDSTLKIQPAELGDSAVYLCANSPQGQANEQFFGPGTRLTVL.

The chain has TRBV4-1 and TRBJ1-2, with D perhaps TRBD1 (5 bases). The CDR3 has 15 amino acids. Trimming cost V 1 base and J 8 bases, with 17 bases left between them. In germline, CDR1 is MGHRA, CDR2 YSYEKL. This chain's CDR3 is CASSQGTGTFSGYTF. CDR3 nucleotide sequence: TGCGCCAGCAGCCAAGGTACAGGAACTTTCTCCGGCTACACCTTC.

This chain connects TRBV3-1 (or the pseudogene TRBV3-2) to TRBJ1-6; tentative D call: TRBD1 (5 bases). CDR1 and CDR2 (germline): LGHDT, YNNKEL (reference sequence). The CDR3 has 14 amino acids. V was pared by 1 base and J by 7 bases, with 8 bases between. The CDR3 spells CASSQGGGNSPLHF. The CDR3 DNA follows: TGTGCCAGCAGCCAAGGGGGGGGAAATTCACCCCTCCACTTT.